The subject of this entry is one T cell receptor beta chain. Its antigen remains unidentified. The PCR used 60 Vbeta and 13 Jbeta primers. The data were produced by immunoSEQ multiplex PCR, yet TCRdb's version contains in-frame clones alone and is incomplete. The sample includes 80,000 or so clones. The sample belongs to a study of cytomegalovirus exposure and HLA in healthy donors. Study-wide results and caveats: Fewer N-insertions than the roughly 600-donor mean were reportedly shown by an Asian-associated ancestry cluster in a later analysis. For presence/absence analyses, sequencing depth was assumed to be roughly uniform across donors. Most TCR beta V segments were productive about 87% or about 30% of the time in an earlier analysis.

This CDR3 has 17 amino acids. The junction had 9 bases not matched to a gene; V was cut back by 1 base and J by 2 bases. CDR1 is SGHRS, CDR2 YFSETQ, per germline. The sample consisted of PBMCs. This TCR came from a man aged 50-60 years in good health and CMV-seropositive. This sequence joins TRBV5-1 and TRBJ1-2; 9 bases match TRBD1. As DNA, the CDR3 is TGCGCCAGCAGCTTGAGGCTGGGACAGGGAATGAACTATGGCTACACCTTC. Residues: CASSLRLGQGMNYGYTF.